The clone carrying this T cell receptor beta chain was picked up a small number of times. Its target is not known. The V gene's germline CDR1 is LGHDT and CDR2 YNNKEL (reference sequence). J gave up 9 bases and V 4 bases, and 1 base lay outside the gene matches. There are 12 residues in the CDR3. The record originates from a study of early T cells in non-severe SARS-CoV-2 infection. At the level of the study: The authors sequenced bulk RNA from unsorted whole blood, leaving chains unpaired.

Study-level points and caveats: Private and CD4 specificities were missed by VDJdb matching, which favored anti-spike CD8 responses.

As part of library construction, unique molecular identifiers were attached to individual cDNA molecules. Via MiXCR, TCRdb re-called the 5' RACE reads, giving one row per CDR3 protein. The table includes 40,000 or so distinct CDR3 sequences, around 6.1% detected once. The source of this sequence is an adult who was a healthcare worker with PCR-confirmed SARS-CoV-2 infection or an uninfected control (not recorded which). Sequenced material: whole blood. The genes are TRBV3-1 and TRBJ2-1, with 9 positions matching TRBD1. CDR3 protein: CASSLGQGEQFF. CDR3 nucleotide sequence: TGTGCCAGCAGCCTGGGACAGGGTGAGCAGTTCTTC.